This TCR beta chain is drawn from a study of T cell repertoires in cytomegalovirus infection. Germline V gives CDR1 MNHNY, CDR2 SVGAGI (reference sequence). Trimming took off 2 bases at V and 1 base at J, with 5 bases between the two ends. The CDR3 runs 13 residues. TCRdb re-called the reads with MiXCR, one entry per CDR3 protein. The sample lists approximately 81,000 distinct CDR3 sequences, 20% to 30% seen once, with 50% in the top ten. Concerning this clonotype: Its cognate antigen is unknown.

Here the sequenced sample was CD8+ T cells from cultured PBMCs, taken from culture after CMV antigen stimulation. The J gene is TRBJ1-1, the V gene TRBV6-6; no clear D gene. The receptor was isolated from a human donor in good health (CMV status not recorded). Some clones in this sample may be carry-over from other donors' samples. The DNA for the CDR3 is TGTGCCAGCAGTTACGCGAGGAACACTGAAGCTTTCTTT. This codes for CASSYARNTEAFF.